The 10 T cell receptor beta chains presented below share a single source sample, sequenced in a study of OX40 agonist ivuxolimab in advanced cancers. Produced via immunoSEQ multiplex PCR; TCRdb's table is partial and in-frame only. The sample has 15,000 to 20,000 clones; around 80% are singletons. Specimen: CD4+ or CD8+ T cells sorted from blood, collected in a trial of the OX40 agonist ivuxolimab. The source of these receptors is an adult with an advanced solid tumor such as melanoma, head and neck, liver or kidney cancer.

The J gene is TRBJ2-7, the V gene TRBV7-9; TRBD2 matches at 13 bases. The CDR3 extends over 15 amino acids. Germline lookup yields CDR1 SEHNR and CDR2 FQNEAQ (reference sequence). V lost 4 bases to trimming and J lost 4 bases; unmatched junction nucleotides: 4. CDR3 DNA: TGTGCCAGCAGCTCAGGGACTAGCGGGGTATACGAGCAGTACTTC. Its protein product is CASSSGTSGVYEQYF.

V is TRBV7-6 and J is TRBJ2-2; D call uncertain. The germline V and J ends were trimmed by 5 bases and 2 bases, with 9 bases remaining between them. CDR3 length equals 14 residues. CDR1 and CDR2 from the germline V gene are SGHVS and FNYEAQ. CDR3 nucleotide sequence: TGTGCCAGCAGCCCTACAGCTAACACCGGGGAGCTGTTTTTT. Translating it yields CASSPTANTGELFF.

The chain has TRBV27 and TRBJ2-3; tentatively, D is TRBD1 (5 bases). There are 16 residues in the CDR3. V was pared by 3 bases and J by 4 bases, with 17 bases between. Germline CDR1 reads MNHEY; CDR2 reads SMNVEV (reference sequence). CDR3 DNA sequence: TGTGCCAGCAGTTTTAATATAGGGGATCTCCCAGATACGCAGTATTTT. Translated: CASSFNIGDLPDTQYF.

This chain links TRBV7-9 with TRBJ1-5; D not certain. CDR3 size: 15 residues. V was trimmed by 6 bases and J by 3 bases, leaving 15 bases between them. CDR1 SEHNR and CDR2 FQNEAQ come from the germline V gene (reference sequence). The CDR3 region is CASSYGLTSNQPQHF. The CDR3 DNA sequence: TGTGCCAGCAGTTACGGCCTTACCTCCAATCAGCCCCAGCATTTT. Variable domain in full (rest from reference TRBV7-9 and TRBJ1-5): DTGVSQNPRHKITKRGQNVTFRCDPISEHNRLYWYRQTLGQGPEFLTYFQNEAQLEKSRLLSDRFSAERPKGSFSTLEIQRTEQGDSAMYLCASSYGLTSNQPQHFGDGTRLSIL.

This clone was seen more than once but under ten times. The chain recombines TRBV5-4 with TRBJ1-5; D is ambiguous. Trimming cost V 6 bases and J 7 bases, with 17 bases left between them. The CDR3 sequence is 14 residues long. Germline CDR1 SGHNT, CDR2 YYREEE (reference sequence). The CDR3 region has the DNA TGTGCCAGCAAACTGGGAGTCGGGCCCCAGCCCCAGCATTTT. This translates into CASKLGVGPQPQHF.

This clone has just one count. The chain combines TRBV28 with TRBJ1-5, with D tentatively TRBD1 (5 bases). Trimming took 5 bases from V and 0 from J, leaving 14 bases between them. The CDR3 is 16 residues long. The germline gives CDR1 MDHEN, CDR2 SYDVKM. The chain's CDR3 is CASSLPQVYSNQPQHF. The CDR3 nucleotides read TGTGCCAGCAGTCTACCACAGGTCTATAGCAATCAGCCCCAGCATTTT.

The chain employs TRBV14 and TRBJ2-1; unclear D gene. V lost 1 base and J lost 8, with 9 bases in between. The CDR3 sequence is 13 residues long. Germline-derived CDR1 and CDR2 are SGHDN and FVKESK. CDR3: CASSQGIRDEQFF. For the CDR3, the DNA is TGTGCCAGCAGCCAAGGGATTAGGGATGAGCAGTTCTTC.

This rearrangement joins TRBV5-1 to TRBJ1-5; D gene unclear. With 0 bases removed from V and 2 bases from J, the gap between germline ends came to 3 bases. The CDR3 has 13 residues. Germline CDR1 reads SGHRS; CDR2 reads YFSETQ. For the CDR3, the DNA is TGCGCCAGCAGCTTGGCTGGCAATCAGCCCCAGCATTTT. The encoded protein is CASSLAGNQPQHF. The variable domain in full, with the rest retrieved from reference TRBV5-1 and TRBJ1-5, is KAGVTQTPRYLIKTRGQQVTLSCSPISGHRSVSWYQQTPGQGLQFLFEYFSETQRNKGNFPGRFSGRQFSNSRSEMNVSTLELGDSALYLCASSLAGNQPQHFGDGTRLSIL.

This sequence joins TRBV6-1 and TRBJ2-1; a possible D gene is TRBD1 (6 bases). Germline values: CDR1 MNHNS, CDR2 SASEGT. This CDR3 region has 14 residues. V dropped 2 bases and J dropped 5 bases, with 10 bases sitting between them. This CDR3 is CASSEQGRHNEQFF. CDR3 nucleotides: TGTGCCAGCAGTGAACAGGGGAGACACAATGAGCAGTTCTTC.

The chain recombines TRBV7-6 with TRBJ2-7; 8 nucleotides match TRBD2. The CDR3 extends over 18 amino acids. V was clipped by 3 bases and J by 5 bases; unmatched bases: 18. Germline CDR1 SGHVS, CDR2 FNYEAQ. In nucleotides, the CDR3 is TGTGCCAGCAGCTTGTCCCTGCGGGGGGCCCTGGTCTACCACGAGCAGTACTTC. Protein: CASSLSLRGALVYHEQYF. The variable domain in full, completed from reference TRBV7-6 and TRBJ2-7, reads GAGVSQSPRYKVTKRGQDVALRCDPISGHVSLYWYRQALGQGPEFLTYFNYEAQQDKSGLPNDRFSAERPEGSISTLTIQRTEQRDSAMYRCASSLSLRGALVYHEQYFGPGTRLTVT.